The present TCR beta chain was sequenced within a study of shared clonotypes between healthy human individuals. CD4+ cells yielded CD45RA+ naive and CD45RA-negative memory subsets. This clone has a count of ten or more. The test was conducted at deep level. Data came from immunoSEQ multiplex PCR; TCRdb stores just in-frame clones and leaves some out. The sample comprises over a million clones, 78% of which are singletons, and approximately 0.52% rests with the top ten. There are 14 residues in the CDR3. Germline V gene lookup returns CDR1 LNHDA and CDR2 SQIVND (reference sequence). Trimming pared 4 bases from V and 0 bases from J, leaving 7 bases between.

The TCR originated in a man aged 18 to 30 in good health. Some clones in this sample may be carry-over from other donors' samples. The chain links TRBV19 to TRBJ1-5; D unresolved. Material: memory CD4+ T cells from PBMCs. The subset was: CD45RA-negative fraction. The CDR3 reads CASSSTNSNQPQHF. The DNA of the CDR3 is TGTGCCAGTAGTAGTACAAATAGCAATCAGCCCCAGCATTTT.